Each of the 27 T cell receptor beta chains below was sequenced from the same sample in a study of CD8 T cells in ankylosing spondylitis. A single record per CDR3 protein comes from TCRdb applying MiXCR to the 5' RACE reads. The table includes 36,000 or so distinct CDR3 sequences, 13% detected once. The sample consisted of synovial fluid, either unsorted or a sorted T cell fraction (not recorded which). These receptors came from a male donor with ankylosing spondylitis.

By share, this clonotype ranks as medium-sized. V gene TRBV9 combines with J gene TRBJ2-3, with a tentative D call TRBD2 (5 bases). Germline-derived CDR1 and CDR2 are SGDLS and YYNGEE. The CDR3 sequence is 15 residues long. V lost 0 bases, J lost 0 bases, and 8 bases lay in between. The CDR3 loop is CASSVGADSTDTQYF. The DNA of the CDR3 is TGTGCCAGCAGCGTAGGAGCGGATAGCACAGATACGCAGTATTTT.

The rearrangement joins TRBV20-1 to TRBJ1-1; D remains unclear. The CDR3 has 13 residues. Germline-derived CDR1 and CDR2 are DFQATT and SNEGSKA (reference sequence). Between the trimmed V and J ends, which lost 1 base and 3 bases, there was a span of 9 bases. The CDR3 DNA reads as TGCAGTGCTAGAGGGGTGTCGGACACTGAAGCTTTCTTT. Protein: CSARGVSDTEAFF.

V is TRBV7-4 and J is TRBJ1-1, with 7 bases identical to TRBD1. J gave up 0 bases and V 5 bases, and 9 bases lay outside the gene matches. From germline, CDR1 is SGHVT and CDR2 SQSDAQ. This CDR3 is built from 16 residues. CDR3 sequence reads: CASSPRTGRMNTEAFF. CDR3 nucleotide sequence: TGTGCCAGCAGCCCCCGGACAGGTAGAATGAACACTGAAGCTTTCTTT.

The chain uses TRBV7-8 and TRBJ2-2, with 7 positions matching TRBD2. The CDR3 has 16 amino acids. V lost 1 base, J lost 4 bases, and 6 bases stayed unmatched. Looked up from germline, CDR1 is SGHVS and CDR2 is FQNEAQ. CDR3 sequence: CASSLVVGGFTGELFF. The DNA for the CDR3 is TGTGCCAGCAGCTTAGTTGTGGGGGGGTTCACCGGGGAGCTGTTTTTT.

This chain uses TRBV5-6 with TRBJ1-1; possible D gene TRBD1, 5 bases. This CDR3 spans 16 amino acids. V lost 4 bases to trimming and J lost 0 bases, with 16 bases between them. Germline V CDR1 and CDR2: SGHDT, YYEEEE. The CDR3 DNA reads as TGTGCCAGCAGCCTCTCAGGGTTCACCATGAACACTGAAGCTTTCTTT. Translating gives CASSLSGFTMNTEAFF.

The chain employs TRBV7-2 and TRBJ2-7; D ambiguous. The germline gives CDR1 SGHTA, CDR2 FQGNSA. Trimming pared 5 bases from V and 0 bases from J, leaving 11 bases between. The CDR3 consists of 14 residues. The CDR3, as DNA: TGTGCCAGCAGCCCCGAGTTCAGCTCCTACGAGCAGTACTTC. This codes for CASSPEFSSYEQYF.

The chain links TRBV5-6 to TRBJ2-3; 9 bases line up with TRBD2. Trimming cost V 0 bases and J 14 bases; bases outside gene matches: 10. This CDR3 is built from 14 residues. Germline V gives CDR1 SGHDT, CDR2 YYEEEE. CDR3 loop: CASSLGREGAVRYF. Here the CDR3 DNA reads TGTGCCAGCAGCTTGGGGCGGGAGGGCGCCGTGAGGTATTTT.

This clonotype occurred a few times. This sequence joins TRBV4-2 and TRBJ2-1; D may match TRBD1 or TRBD2 (5 bases each). V lost 3 bases to trimming and J lost 2 bases, with 14 bases between them. The CDR3 totals 16 residues. CDR1 and CDR2 (germline): LGHNA, YNFKEQ. The CDR3 DNA is TGTGCCAGCAGCCAGGCTGAAGGGACGGCCTACAATGAGCAGTTCTTC. Translated, it gives CASSQAEGTAYNEQFF.

V and J are TRBV6-5 and TRBJ1-2; D perhaps matches TRBD1 (6 bases). The CDR3 runs 13 residues. Looked up from germline, CDR1 is MNHEY and CDR2 is SVGAGI. Between the trimmed V and J ends, which lost 1 base and 8 bases, there was a span of 11 bases. The CDR3 sequence is CASSYLGDKGYTF. The DNA for the CDR3 is TGTGCCAGCAGTTACTTGGGGGACAAAGGCTACACCTTC.

The chain carries TRBV19 and TRBJ2-2; D is unresolved. The CDR3 is 12 residues long. V was pared by 3 bases and J by 7 bases, with 6 bases between. The germline gives CDR1 LNHDA, CDR2 SQIVND (reference sequence). As DNA, the CDR3 is TGTGCCAGTAGTATGGCCCTCGGGGAGCTGTTTTTT. It codes for CASSMALGELFF.

The chain joins TRBV5-1 to TRBJ2-7; D remains unclear. The germline V and J ends were trimmed by 5 bases and 5 bases, with 17 bases remaining between them. This CDR3 has 14 residues. The germline CDR1 and CDR2 sequences are SGHRS and YFSETQ. The CDR3 DNA sequence: TGCGCCAGCAGGGAAGAAGAGACCTTCCACGAGCAGTACTTC. It yields the protein CASREEETFHEQYF.

This clonotype was picked up many times. V gene TRBV7-8 combines with J gene TRBJ1-1, with D maybe TRBD1 (6 bases). From germline, CDR1 is SGHVS and CDR2 FQNEAQ. This CDR3 comprises 13 residues. With 0 bases removed from V and 12 bases from J, the gap between germline ends came to 14 bases. CDR3 in amino acids: CASSLAHRAETFF. CDR3 DNA: TGTGCCAGCAGCTTAGCACACAGGGCCGAGACTTTCTTT. The full variable domain, rest sourced from reference TRBV7-8 and TRBJ1-1, is GAGVSQSPRYKVAKRGQDVALRCDPISGHVSLFWYQQALGQGPEFLTYFQNEAQLDKSGLPSDRFFAERPEGSVSTLKIQRTQQEDSAVYLCASSLAHRAETFFGQGTRLTVV.

This rearrangement joins TRBV3-1 to TRBJ1-1, with D perhaps TRBD1 (6 bases). V was trimmed by 4 bases and J by 1 base, leaving 10 bases between them. The CDR3 has 14 residues. Looked up from germline, CDR1 is LGHDT and CDR2 is YNNKEL (reference sequence). The CDR3 sequence: CASSPGQTNTEAFF. The CDR3 DNA follows: TGTGCCAGCAGCCCGGGACAAACGAACACTGAAGCTTTCTTT.

The rearrangement uses TRBV6-5 and TRBJ1-1; TRBD1 might be the D (5 bases). Deletions cut 0 bases from V and 5 bases from J, with 7 bases between. This CDR3 spans 13 amino acids. Germline-derived CDR1 and CDR2 are MNHEY and SVGAGI. The CDR3 loop is CASSYSGGTEAFF. CDR3 DNA: TGTGCCAGCAGTTACTCTGGGGGGACTGAAGCTTTCTTT.

There are many counts of this clonotype. The chain recombines TRBV6-4 with TRBJ2-2; perhaps TRBD1 as D (6 bases). Trimming left V 7 bases short and J 3 bases short, with 12 bases between. Germline CDR1 and CDR2: MRHNA and SNTAGT. The CDR3 has 14 residues. CDR3 in amino acids: CASTVDRDTGELFF. The DNA for the CDR3 is TGTGCCAGCACCGTGGACAGAGACACCGGGGAGCTGTTTTTT.

Ten or more counts support this clonotype. The chain recombines TRBV7-2 with TRBJ2-5, with a weak D call TRBD2 (5 bases). Trimming took off 5 bases at V and 4 bases at J, with 17 bases between the two ends. The length of the CDR3 is 15 residues. Germline V gene sequence: CDR1 SGHTA, CDR2 FQGNSA. The CDR3 sequence is CASSRTRTHSETQYF. CDR3 DNA sequence: TGTGCCAGCAGCCGAACTAGGACTCATTCAGAGACCCAGTACTTC. Supplemented by reference TRBV7-2 and TRBJ2-5, the full variable domain reads GAGVSQSPSNKVTEKGKDVELRCDPISGHTALYWYRQSLGQGLEFLIYFQGNSAPDKSGLPSDRFSAERTGGSVSTLTIQRTQQEDSAVYLCASSRTRTHSETQYFGPGTRLLVL.

This clonotype was recorded a few times. CDR3: CASSQGMGHEQYF. The CDR3 DNA reads as TGTGCCAGCAGCCAAGGGATGGGACACGAGCAGTACTTC. The chain couples TRBV3-1 to TRBJ2-7; D assignment may be TRBD1 or TRBD2 (5 bases each). Trimming took 1 base from V and 5 from J, leaving 9 bases between them. The CDR3 is made up of 13 amino acids. Germline loops: CDR1 LGHDT, CDR2 YNNKEL (reference sequence).

At least ten counts were recorded for this clonotype. The genes are TRBV19 and TRBJ1-5; D not resolved. The V end lost 3 bases, the J end lost 2 bases, and 11 bases lay between the germline ends. Per the germline V gene, CDR1 is LNHDA and CDR2 is SQIVND (reference sequence). This CDR3 spans 15 amino acids. The CDR3 protein is CASSIGRRGNQPQHF. DNA of the CDR3: TGTGCCAGTAGTATTGGACGAAGGGGCAATCAGCCCCAGCATTTT.

CDR3 sequence: CASAPTGDYNQPQHF. As DNA, the CDR3 is TGCGCCAGCGCACCGACAGGCGACTACAATCAGCCCCAGCATTTT. This chain connects TRBV5-1 to TRBJ1-5, with D possibly TRBD1 on 6 matching bases. V shed 7 bases and J shed 3 bases, with 17 bases lying between them. CDR1 and CDR2 from the germline V gene are SGHRS and YFSETQ. This CDR3 region has 15 residues.

This clonotype has just a few counts. J is TRBJ2-3 and V is TRBV29-1, with 9 bases identical to TRBD1. Unmatched junction bases numbered 7, after V lost 7 bases and J lost 2 bases. The CDR3 sequence is 14 residues long. From germline, CDR1 is SQVTM and CDR2 ANQGSEA. CDR3 DNA sequence: TGCAGCGCCCGAGGGACAGGGAACACAGATACGCAGTATTTT. This sequence encodes CSARGTGNTDTQYF.

The chain recombines TRBV15 with TRBJ2-7; D might be TRBD1 or TRBD2, each matching 5 bases. V lost 3 bases and J 6 bases, leaving 24 bases between the germline ends. This CDR3 has 17 residues. The V gene's germline CDR1 is LNHNV and CDR2 YYDKDF (reference sequence). The CDR3 loop is CATSSSLAGTSEAEQYF. In DNA, the CDR3 is TGTGCCACCAGCAGCAGCCTTGCCGGGACCTCCGAGGCCGAGCAGTACTTC.

There are a few counts of this clonotype. The rearrangement joins TRBV6-5 to TRBJ2-1; 10 bases agree with TRBD2. This CDR3 region has 15 residues. CDR1 is MNHEY, CDR2 SVGAGI, per germline. With 3 bases clipped from V and 4 bases from J, the junction kept 3 bases outside the gene matches. The CDR3, as DNA: TGTGCCAGCAGTTATGAAGCGGGAGGGTACAATGAGCAGTTCTTC. Its protein is CASSYEAGGYNEQFF.

The chain is built from TRBV2 and TRBJ1-2, with a tentative D call TRBD1 (6 bases). The CDR3 spans 15 residues. With 7 bases removed from V and 7 bases from J, the gap between germline ends came to 22 bases. CDR1 and CDR2 (germline): SNHLY, FYNNEI. The CDR3 loop is CASTYHRAHWAGYTF. In DNA form, the CDR3 reads TGTGCCAGCACTTATCACAGGGCACATTGGGCTGGCTACACCTTC.

This clonotype was seen ten or more times. The chain links TRBV20-1 to TRBJ1-1; the D is unclear. The CDR3 totals 13 residues. V was cut by 5 bases and J by 0 bases, with 10 bases left in between. Germline lookup yields CDR1 DFQATT and CDR2 SNEGSKA (reference sequence). The CDR3 region is CSADDRLNTEAFF. The DNA of the CDR3 is TGCAGTGCTGATGACCGTTTGAACACTGAAGCTTTCTTT.

The chain's CDR3 is CASSLGLNADIYGYTF. In nucleotides, the CDR3 is TGTGCCAGCAGCTTAGGCCTCAATGCAGACATCTATGGCTACACCTTC. The rearrangement uses TRBV7-2 and TRBJ1-2, with unresolved D. Germline CDR1 is SGHTA and CDR2 is FQGNSA. The CDR3 consists of 16 residues. The V end lost 1 base, the J end lost 4 bases, and 16 bases lay between the germline ends.

The gene calls are TRBV29-1 and TRBJ2-3; TRBD2 agrees at 8 bases. This CDR3 region has 16 residues. Germline CDR1 reads SQVTM; CDR2 reads ANQGSEA. V was pared by 6 bases and J by 2 bases, with 13 bases of the junction left unmatched. CDR3 sequence (DNA): TGCAGCGTCGTTTTGGGGGCGGGAGGCCCCACAGATACGCAGTATTTT. It encodes CSVVLGAGGPTDTQYF.

This clonotype showed up just a few times. J is TRBJ2-7 and V is TRBV30; D remains unclear. CDR3 length: 13 residues. Deletions cut 4 bases from V and 1 base from J, with 11 bases between. CDR1 and CDR2 from the germline V gene are GTSNPN and SVGIG (reference sequence). CDR3 residues: CAWKGYKSYEQYF. As DNA, the CDR3 is TGTGCCTGGAAAGGCTATAAGTCCTACGAGCAGTACTTC.